This T cell receptor beta chain was sequenced in a study of CD8 T cells in Susac syndrome. Findings of the study overall: The study conceded that relatively few individuals underwent its TCR sequencing and HLA analysis.

Reverse transcription of roughly 0.5 to 1 ug RNA was carried out with random hexamers. Amplification of the TCR beta CDR3 was carried out by immunoSEQ multiplex PCR, which spanned a total of 54 Vbeta and 13 Jbeta segments. Each CDR3 protein is one row after TCRdb ran MiXCR on the immunoSEQ multiplex PCR reads. This sample yields about 120,000 distinct CDR3 sequences, of which around 90% are seen a single time; approximately 0.12% belongs to the top ten. High-throughput TCR beta sequencing covered peripheral CD8+ and CD4+ T cells. It was negative isolation that provided the CD8+ and CD4+ T cells, whereas TEMRA cells were enriched by FACS. In the case of this clonotype: The antigen remains undetermined.

Germline V CDR1 and CDR2: SGHTA, FQGNSA. The CDR3 totals 18 residues. Trimming pared 5 bases from V and 1 base from J, leaving 18 bases between. This TCR came from a human donor in good health. The sample comprised CD8+ T cells from PBMCs. V gene TRBV7-2 combines with J gene TRBJ2-6, with D maybe TRBD1 (6 bases). The CDR3 coding sequence is TGTGCCAGCAGCCTCTATATATTGGGGGCTTCTGGGGCCAACGTCCTGACTTTC. Its protein product is CASSLYILGASGANVLTF.